The 9 T cell receptor beta chains presented below share a single source sample, sequenced in a study of T cell clonotyping in hematopoietic cell transplantation (dated by TCRdb to about 2021). The library came from the immunoSEQ multiplex PCR assay. The table was pulled from immuneACCESS by TCRdb, which kept in-frame rearrangements only. Such tables lose some clones; where checked, under half of the loss comes from unresolved V genes, and the rest has no known cause. The sample records around 19,000 clones, roughly 77% of which are singletons. Roughly 17% of the sample rests with the top ten. According to the study, the label for this sample's time point signals: recipient sample about 28 days before transplant, after cytoreduction. The sequencing used peripheral blood mononuclear cells, collected before stem cell transplant. The receptor source for this set is a man in his sixties with acute myeloid leukemia. Some clones in this sample may be carry-over from other donors' samples.

The V and J genes are TRBV21-1 and TRBJ1-4; no DNA check was done on the table's D call, TRBD1. TRBV21-1 has pseudogene status. The CDR3 is made up of 18 amino acids. The CDR3: CASSGRDRVGLSNEKLFF. CDR3 bases: TGTGCCAGCAGCGGCCGGGACAGGGTCGGCCTATCAAATGAAAAACTGTTTTTT.

This sequence joins TRBV7-2 and TRBJ1-3; no clear D gene. Trimming pared 3 bases from V and 0 bases from J, leaving 9 bases between. Germline assignment: CDR1 SGHTA and CDR2 FQGNSA. The length of the CDR3 is 15 residues. CDR3: CASSFIQNSGNTIYF. The CDR3 DNA reads TGTGCCAGCAGCTTTATACAGAACTCTGGAAACACCATATATTTT. The full variable domain, in which reference TRBV7-2 and TRBJ1-3 provide the parts outside the CDR3, is GAGVSQSPSNKVTEKGKDVELRCDPISGHTALYWYRQSLGQGLEFLIYFQGNSAPDKSGLPSDRFSAERTGGSVSTLTIQRTQQEDSAVYLCASSFIQNSGNTIYFGEGSWLTVV.

The chain carries TRBV23-1 and TRBJ1-1; D unresolved. TRBV23-1 is marked as an open reading frame, function uncertain. Trimming pared 5 bases from V and 3 bases from J, leaving 10 bases between. The length of the CDR3 is 13 residues. CDR3 coding DNA: TGCGCCAGCAGTTCTGGGTGGGACACTGAAGCTTTCTTT. It translates to CASSSGWDTEAFF.

In its sample, this clone was seen once. The chain employs TRBV7-3 and TRBJ2-2, with D maybe TRBD2 (5 bases). The V gene lost 5 bases and the J gene lost 0 bases, with 13 bases spanning the gap. This CDR3 is built from 16 residues. Germline CDR1 and CDR2: SGHTA and FQGTGA. CDR3 coding DNA: TGTGCCAGCAGCAACCAAGGACTCTCGAACACCGGGGAGCTGTTTTTT. Translation: CASSNQGLSNTGELFF.

This clone has a handful of counts. The chain is built from TRBV19 and TRBJ1-5; 9 bases map to TRBD1. CDR3 length equals 16 residues. Germline-derived CDR1 and CDR2 are LNHDA and SQIVND (reference sequence). After removal of 5 bases from V and 7 bases from J, the junction contained 12 bases not matched to a gene. CDR3 protein: CASSARGQGGSQPQHF. CDR3 DNA: TGTGCCAGTAGTGCTAGGGGACAGGGTGGGAGCCAGCCCCAGCATTTT.

The chain combines TRBV4-3 with TRBJ2-1, with D perhaps TRBD1 (6 bases). There are 15 residues in the CDR3. Germline CDR1 LGHNA, CDR2 YSLEER. With 1 base removed from V and 10 bases from J, the gap between germline ends came to 17 bases. As DNA, the CDR3 is TGCGCCAGCAGCCAAGGGTGGGACAAGGGGACAGAGCAGTTCTTC. Protein product: CASSQGWDKGTEQFF.

This clone was observed a handful of times. The chain has TRBV4-1 and TRBJ1-6; D perhaps matches TRBD1 (5 bases). Germline V gene data show CDR1 as MGHRA and CDR2 as YSYEKL. The CDR3 sequence is 15 residues long. Deletions cut 0 bases from V and 9 bases from J, with 12 bases between. CDR3 DNA: TGCGCCAGCAGCCAAGAATCCCAGGGCGCTTCACCCCTCCACTTT. This gives the protein CASSQESQGASPLHF.

The CDR3 loop reads CASSVDATNEKLFF. Here the CDR3 DNA reads TGTGCCAGCAGCGTGGACGCAACTAATGAAAAACTGTTTTTT. The V and J genes are TRBV9 and TRBJ1-4; no clear D gene. This CDR3 has 14 residues. The V end was cut by 2 bases, the J end by 0 bases, with 5 bases between. Germline CDR1 SGDLS, CDR2 YYNGEE.

The chain recombines TRBV11-3 with TRBJ2-5; D might be TRBD1 (5 bases). Matching the DNA end better, TRBJ2-7 makes the J call doubtful. Per germline, CDR1 SGHNT and CDR2 YENEEA. This CDR3 is 14 amino acids long. The CDR3: CASSLTQGSYEQYF. CDR3 DNA: TGTGCCAGCAGCTTAACCCAGGGCTCCTACGAGCAGTACTTC.